This TCR beta chain was obtained from a study of human T cells and chemical hapten exposure (TCRdb year 2021). Study-wide context: For sensitization, 2% DPC in acetone was applied to a roughly 2 cm by roughly 2 cm area of upper inner arm skin. Patch testing was performed on the upper back with Finn chambers containing 0.01% DPC, and the patch tests were scored after 6 days according to International Contact Dermatitis Research Group standards. The study tracked peripheral blood TCR repertoire changes in vivo during primary and secondary sensitization to the hapten diphenylcyclopropenone (DPC) in alopecia patients. Patients additionally received weekly therapeutic DPC doses to the scalp throughout the roughly 26-week study period. Around 30 alopecia patients provided blood for TCR sequencing at one to four time points (pre-sensitization, 2, 6 and 24 weeks). Blood was sampled from patients pre-sensitization (week 0) and at 2, 6 and about 24 weeks after DPC sensitization. Libraries were combined into a pool for sequencing, and differences in TCR yield between samples came mainly from small differences in library volumes within the pool. Alopecia areata with under or over 50% scalp involvement, alopecia totalis and alopecia universalis were represented in the patient cohort, which was mostly female.

The sample's time point label, decoded: patch test 2, 6 weeks after DPC sensitization. The treatment or condition label corresponds to: therapeutic diphenylcyclopropenone sensitization with weekly scalp DPC. At each patch-test visit, blood was drawn before the patch test was applied. Eligible patients were aged 18 to 70, diagnosed with alopecia, deemed suitable for DPC therapy, and excluded if pregnant. Total RNA was extracted from unfractionated whole blood collected in Tempus Blood RNA tubes. Deletion took 1 base off V and 10 bases off J, with a span of 20 bases between the germline ends. Including cysteine and phenylalanine, the CDR3 has 16 amino acids. The retained sequence is limited to the CDR3, 48 bases, with the frame set at the first base. From the germline V gene, CDR1 is SGHTA and CDR2 is FQGTGA. What the authors observed across the whole study: Patch test score correlated positively with the number of PT1 expanded TCRs, reaching significance at thresholds 8, 16 and 32 but not at 4. Because all patients had alopecia, a presumed autoimmune disease, the immune response of the patients might differ from that of healthy individuals. DPC sensitization did not change how many TCRs were above 1 in 1000 frequency, and no evidence was found of alterations in global repertoire structure. Compared with pre-sensitization or healthy control sets, expanded TCRs formed significantly more large CDR3 similarity clusters, which is consistent with antigen-driven responses. After repeated subsampling, the strength of the expansion versus patch-test correlation and the threshold at which it became significant changed.

Library method: RACE. The listed sequencing device is NextSeq 500. During library preparation, unique molecular identifiers were attached to individual cDNA molecules so that TCRs could be counted in a quantitative, reproducible way. For every blood RNA sample, sequencing covered both the TCR alpha and TCR beta chains. Processing in the source paper ran as follows. A median of approximately 100,000 TCRs per sample was observed, with a range of 23,224 to 690,600. The Decombinator software suite was used to annotate V, J and CDR3 in the TCR reads. For the PS versus PT1 abundance plots, all samples were subsampled to the same number of TCRs (28,000). Expanded TCRs were defined as absent before sensitization and observed at least eight times at the 2-week time point. TCRdb handled the public reads itself, with Q25 trimming in fastp and clone calling in MiXCR, and kept productive beta chains. Each entry merges the rows of one CDR3 protein and shows their most common DNA and genes. TCRdb assigned the V and J calls; the authors' analysis was not used. This sample is represented by 120,000 to 150,000 distinct CDR3 sequences; 12% of them were singletons. The biggest ten clones account for 1.4% of the sample.

To note about this clonotype: Its target antigen remains unknown. Base-call qualities are not available, and no considerably larger clone is one nucleotide away.

The specimen comprised whole blood, sampled in connection with sensitization to the hapten diphenylcyclopropenone (DPC). This receptor was identified in a woman in her 50s with alopecia areata. Some clones in this sample may be carry-over from other donors' samples. Recombination linked TRBV7-3 to TRBJ2-1; the D gene is possibly TRBD2, with 6 bases matching. The DNA reads TGTGCCAGCAGCTTAAGTCCCGCGGGACTCGGTGAAGAGCAGTTCTTC. Translated, this gives CASSLSPAGLGEEQFF.